Below, 30 T cell receptor beta chains from the same sample are listed, as sequenced in a study of T cell responses to AZD1222 COVID-19 vaccine. TCRdb's table, derived via immunoSEQ multiplex PCR, lists solely in-frame clones and lacks some. Among 45,000 to 55,000 clones listed, around 84% were seen once. Sequenced here: peripheral blood, sampled on day 0 of AZD1222 vaccination. These receptors originate from an adult in good health.

This clone was observed once. The rearrangement uses TRBV29-1 and TRBJ1-1; no firm D call. V gave up 7 bases and J gave up 2 bases, with 17 bases separating them. This CDR3 is 14 amino acids long. Germline-derived CDR1 and CDR2 are SQVTM and ANQGSEA. The CDR3 coding sequence is TGCAGCGCCCCTGCGACGGGCGTTAACACTGAAGCTTTCTTT. It yields the protein CSAPATGVNTEAFF.

The rearrangement joins TRBV30 to TRBJ1-3; no firm D call. From germline, CDR1 is GTSNPN and CDR2 SVGIG (reference sequence). V was shortened by 1 base and J by 1 base, with 11 bases between the two germline ends. The CDR3 loop spans 15 amino acids. In nucleotides, the CDR3 is TGTGCCTGGAGTGGCCCGAAGGGTTCTGGAAACACCATATATTTT. Translated, it gives CAWSGPKGSGNTIYF.

In this sample, this clone turned up a few times. The chain combines TRBV19 with TRBJ1-1; 8 bases map to TRBD1. The CDR3 is made up of 13 amino acids. Germline-derived CDR1 and CDR2 are LNHDA and SQIVND (reference sequence). The trim removed 7 bases at V and 4 bases at J, leaving 5 bases unmatched. This CDR3 reads CASTIDRGTEAFF. DNA of the CDR3: TGTGCCAGTACTATCGACAGGGGCACTGAAGCTTTCTTT.

This clone was seen a single time. The chain is built from TRBV4-3 and TRBJ2-7, with D unclear. V lost 0 bases, J lost 3 bases, and 6 bases lay in between. Germline V gene lookup returns CDR1 LGHNA and CDR2 YSLEER. This CDR3 spans 13 amino acids. In DNA, the CDR3 is TGCGCCAGCAGCCAAGACGGCCACTACGAGCAGTACTTC. This gives the protein CASSQDGHYEQYF.

The sample holds one count of this clone. The chain uses TRBV19 and TRBJ1-4; D uncertain. Germline CDR1 LNHDA, CDR2 SQIVND (reference sequence). The CDR3 has 13 amino acids. Trimming took 5 bases from V and 8 from J, leaving 12 bases between them. CDR3 loop: CASSSQSGEKLFF. CDR3 nucleotides: TGTGCCAGTAGTTCCCAGTCGGGCGAAAAACTGTTTTTT.

This chain connects TRBV24-1 to TRBJ1-2; no clear D gene. V lost 2 bases to trimming and J lost 5 bases, with 5 bases between them. Germline-derived CDR1 and CDR2 are KGHDR and SFDVKD. This CDR3 contains 12 residues. CDR3 nucleotide sequence: TGTGCCACCAGTGATTCCCAATATGGCTACACCTTC. Protein sequence: CATSDSQYGYTF.

The chain carries TRBV3-1 (or the pseudogene TRBV3-2) and TRBJ2-3, with 8 nucleotides matching TRBD1. J lost 3 bases, V lost 2 bases, and 4 bases had no gene match. Germline V lookup: CDR1 LGHDT, CDR2 YNNKEL (reference sequence). The CDR3 length is 15 residues. This CDR3 reads CASSQRRQGTDTQYF. DNA of the CDR3: TGTGCCAGCAGCCAACGGAGACAGGGGACAGATACGCAGTATTTT.

The chain uses TRBV28 and TRBJ1-5; D is undetermined. Looked up from germline, CDR1 is MDHEN and CDR2 is SYDVKM. This CDR3 comprises 12 residues. The germline V and J ends were trimmed by 9 bases and 2 bases, with 8 bases remaining between them. The CDR3 is CASVSRNQPQHF. The CDR3 bases are TGTGCCAGTGTGAGTCGCAATCAGCCCCAGCATTTT.

This chain uses TRBV5-1 with TRBJ1-3; D possibly corresponds to TRBD1 (5 bases). Trimming removed 0 bases at V and 4 bases at J, with 8 bases between. This CDR3 has 14 residues. Germline-derived CDR1 and CDR2 are SGHRS and YFSETQ. CDR3 coding DNA: TGCGCCAGCAGCTTGGCAGGGTTCGGAAACACCATATATTTT. Residues: CASSLAGFGNTIYF.

This chain joins TRBV6-5 and TRBJ2-1; 11 positions match TRBD2. The V and J ends lost 4 bases and 7 bases, in that order; junction bases with no gene match: 9. The germline V gene encodes CDR1 MNHEY and CDR2 SVGAGI. The CDR3 has 16 residues. The CDR3 is CASSSVLAGGGNEQFF. The CDR3 DNA is TGTGCCAGCAGTTCAGTCCTAGCGGGAGGTGGGAATGAGCAGTTCTTC.

The rearrangement links TRBV4-1 to TRBJ2-1; D not certain. CDR1 is MGHRA, CDR2 YSYEKL, per germline. The CDR3 sequence is 17 residues long. V dropped 0 bases and J dropped 1 base, with 13 bases sitting between them. CDR3 residues: CASSQDPTVPSYNEQFF. DNA for the CDR3: TGCGCCAGCAGCCAAGATCCGACTGTTCCTTCCTACAATGAGCAGTTCTTC.

This clone turned up a few times. The chain carries TRBV6-4 and TRBJ2-7; 11 nucleotides align to TRBD2. The CDR3 spans 15 residues. CDR1 and CDR2 from the germline V gene are MRHNA and SNTAGT. V shed 3 bases and J 2 bases; nucleotides not matched to a gene: 3. CDR3 sequence (DNA): TGTGCCAGCAGTGAGGGGACTAGCGGTCCCTACGAGCAGTACTTC. It translates to CASSEGTSGPYEQYF.

V gene TRBV6-5 combines with J gene TRBJ1-6, with D tentatively TRBD1 (5 bases). Trimming removed 0 bases at V and 5 bases at J, with 8 bases between. The V gene's germline CDR1 is MNHEY and CDR2 SVGAGI. The CDR3 loop spans 15 amino acids. The CDR3 DNA reads as TGTGCCAGCAGTTACTCGACAGAAAATAATTCACCCCTCCACTTT. Translating it yields CASSYSTENNSPLHF.

The rearrangement uses TRBV6-5 and TRBJ1-2; D call uncertain. V lost 2 bases, J lost 0 bases, and 10 bases lay in between. Germline V lookup: CDR1 MNHEY, CDR2 SVGAGI. CDR3 length equals 15 residues. CDR3 sequence (DNA): TGTGCCAGCAGTTACGCCTATAGATCTAACTATGGCTACACCTTC. This gives the protein CASSYAYRSNYGYTF.

The chain carries TRBV2 and TRBJ1-5; D unclear. CDR3 length equals 13 residues. V was shortened by 4 bases and J by 4 bases, with 8 bases between the two germline ends. Germline lookup yields CDR1 SNHLY and CDR2 FYNNEI. The CDR3 protein is CASSGEGNQPQHF. The CDR3 nucleotides are TGTGCCAGCAGTGGAGAGGGAAATCAGCCCCAGCATTTT.

This clone was recorded once. The rearrangement uses TRBV4-1 and TRBJ1-1; a possible D gene is TRBD1 (6 bases). Per the germline V gene, CDR1 is MGHRA and CDR2 is YSYEKL. V was trimmed by 6 bases and J by 0 bases, leaving 17 bases between them. The CDR3 extends over 16 amino acids. CDR3 nucleotide sequence: TGCGCCAGCAGGCACAGGGCAGCGACCCTGAACACTGAAGCTTTCTTT. Encoded protein: CASRHRAATLNTEAFF.

The J gene is TRBJ2-7, the V gene TRBV5-4; 8 positions agree with TRBD2. This CDR3 comprises 17 residues. The V segment lost 4 bases and the J segment 2 bases; nucleotides outside the gene matches: 14. The V gene's germline CDR1 is SGHNT and CDR2 YYREEE (reference sequence). The CDR3 region is CASSTPPLAGLTYEQYF. Written as DNA, the CDR3 is TGTGCCAGCAGCACGCCACCCTTAGCGGGGCTAACCTACGAGCAGTACTTC.

The rearrangement uses TRBV27 and TRBJ2-1, with 8 positions matching TRBD1. The CDR3 loop spans 12 amino acids. The V and J ends lost 6 bases and 12 bases, in that order; junction bases with no gene match: 7. Germline V gene data show CDR1 as MNHEY and CDR2 as SMNVEV (reference sequence). The CDR3 protein is CASSVRGRGQFF. CDR3 coding DNA: TGTGCCAGCAGCGTCAGGGGGCGTGGGCAGTTCTTC.

V and J are TRBV28 and TRBJ2-7; 9 bases map to TRBD1. The CDR3 has 13 residues. V dropped 8 bases and J dropped 4; count of bases not matched to a gene: 6. Looked up from germline, CDR1 is MDHEN and CDR2 is SYDVKM. CDR3 protein: CASYDRGGYEQYF. Written as DNA, the CDR3 is TGTGCCAGCTACGACAGGGGGGGTTACGAGCAGTACTTC.

This rearrangement joins TRBV10-1 to TRBJ1-1; the D gene is possibly TRBD1 (5 bases). This CDR3 spans 17 amino acids. Trimming cost V 0 bases and J 1 base, with 15 bases left between them. The germline V gene has CDR1 WNHNN and CDR2 SYGVQD (reference sequence). The CDR3 nucleotides read TGCGCCAGCAGTGAGTCGTCCGGGGCAGTGAGGAACACTGAAGCTTTCTTT. Its protein is CASSESSGAVRNTEAFF.

V and J are TRBV27 and TRBJ2-3; 16 nucleotides agree with TRBD2. This CDR3 contains 18 residues. Germline CDR1 reads MNHEY; CDR2 reads SMNVEV (reference sequence). Trimming at V came to 6 bases and at J to 1 base, leaving 7 bases not matched to a gene. The CDR3 here is CASREGLAGGPRTDTQYF. CDR3 nucleotide sequence: TGTGCCAGCAGGGAGGGACTAGCGGGGGGGCCCCGCACAGATACGCAGTATTTT.

The V call is TRBV29-1, the J call TRBJ2-2, with D tentatively TRBD1 (6 bases). The CDR3 runs to 14 residues. V was cut by 4 bases and J by 4 bases, with 13 bases left in between. Germline V lookup: CDR1 SQVTM, CDR2 ANQGSEA. The CDR3 here is CSVGGPGVTGELFF. The CDR3 DNA is TGCAGCGTTGGGGGGCCAGGAGTCACCGGGGAGCTGTTTTTT.

This chain joins TRBV27 and TRBJ1-2; TRBD1 matches 10 bases. The CDR3 has 16 residues. With 6 bases clipped from V and 6 bases from J, the junction kept 13 bases outside the gene matches. Germline V lookup: CDR1 MNHEY, CDR2 SMNVEV (reference sequence). The CDR3 nucleotides read TGTGCCAGCAGGTTCCGGGACAGGGGTCCGCAACATGGCTACACCTTC. This translates into CASRFRDRGPQHGYTF.

The gene calls are TRBV6-4 and TRBJ1-2; possible D gene TRBD1, 5 bases. The CDR3 is 13 amino acids. Trimming took off 4 bases at V and 4 bases at J, with 10 bases between the two ends. CDR1 and CDR2 from the germline V gene are MRHNA and SNTAGT. DNA of the CDR3: TGTGCCAGCAGTGCCTCCGGGGGCTATGGCTACACCTTC. Protein: CASSASGGYGYTF.

This clone occurred once. The chain recombines TRBV6-2 or TRBV6-3 with TRBJ2-7; D is uncertain. V lost 1 base and J 4 bases, leaving 8 bases between the germline ends. CDR1 MNHEY and CDR2 SVGEGT come from the germline V gene. This CDR3 is 13 amino acids long. This CDR3 is CASSYFWDYEQYF. The CDR3 DNA is TGTGCCAGCAGTTACTTTTGGGATTACGAGCAGTACTTC.

This clone was observed a single time. The V gene is TRBV2, the J gene TRBJ1-5; 8 bases match TRBD1. From germline, CDR1 is SNHLY and CDR2 FYNNEI. Losses at the gene ends were 5 bases for V and 7 bases for J; bases not matched to a gene: 10. The length of the CDR3 is 15 residues. CDR3 region: CASSFDRGNKQPQHF. CDR3 in DNA: TGTGCCAGCAGTTTCGACAGGGGAAACAAGCAGCCCCAGCATTTT.

Turning to this clone: The junction departs from germline at one end; a sequencing error may be responsible. The CDR3 spells CASSPLDRSLIDF. CDR3 bases: TGTGCCAGCAGTCCATTAGACCGTTCCCTCATAGATTTT. This chain uses TRBV6-5 with TRBJ1-3, with unresolved D. The CDR3 extends over 13 amino acids. Per the germline V gene, CDR1 is MNHEY and CDR2 is SVGAGI.

J is TRBJ1-1 and V is TRBV28; the match to TRBD1 covers 7 bases. CDR3 length: 15 amino acids. Looked up from germline, CDR1 is MDHEN and CDR2 is SYDVKM. Trimming removed 4 bases from V and 1 base from J; junction bases left unmatched: 6. The CDR3 region is CASSSYGDRNTEAFF. The CDR3 nucleotides are TGTGCCAGCAGTTCCTACGGGGACAGGAACACTGAAGCTTTCTTT. Full variable domain (outside the CDR3, taken from reference TRBV28 and TRBJ1-1): DVKVTQSSRYLVKRTGEKVFLECVQDMDHENMFWYRQDPGLGLRLIYFSYDVKMKEKGDIPEGYSVSREKKERFSLILESASTNQTSMYLCASSSYGDRNTEAFFGQGTRLTVV.

The rearrangement joins TRBV7-9 to TRBJ1-2; a possible D gene is TRBD1 (5 bases). This CDR3 is built from 14 residues. The germline CDR1 and CDR2 sequences are SEHNR and FQNEAQ (reference sequence). With 5 bases removed from V and 0 bases from J, the gap between germline ends came to 10 bases. DNA for the CDR3: TGTGCCAGCAGCCGTGGGGGGGCTAACTATGGCTACACCTTC. Translating gives CASSRGGANYGYTF.

V usage is TRBV9 and J usage is TRBJ1-2, with D unclear. The germline V gene encodes CDR1 SGDLS and CDR2 YYNGEE. The germline V and J ends were trimmed by 0 bases and 4 bases, with 10 bases remaining between them. CDR3 length: 14 residues. The CDR3 loop is CASSVEIGTYGYTF. In nucleotides, the CDR3 is TGTGCCAGCAGCGTAGAAATAGGCACCTATGGCTACACCTTC.